The 26 T cell receptor beta chains listed next were all sequenced from one sample in a study of blood T cell repertoires in COVID-19 (dated by TCRdb to about 2020). Library preparation employed the immunoSEQ multiplex PCR assay. TCRdb limited this immuneACCESS table to in-frame rearrangements with V and J called. A share of clones is missing; checked studies link under half to unresolved V genes, and the rest is unexplained. In all, the sample holds about 180,000 clones, and 86% of those were seen once. The ten largest clones capture around 6.6% of the sample. The sample comprised peripheral blood. The receptors come from a man in his fifties or sixties with active or convalescent COVID-19.

This clone has only a few counts. The rearrangement links TRBV24-1 to TRBJ2-1, with D maybe TRBD1 (5 bases). The germline V gene encodes CDR1 KGHDR and CDR2 SFDVKD. The CDR3 is made up of 15 amino acids. Trimming removed 3 bases from V and 4 bases from J, with 12 bases in between. The CDR3 DNA reads as TGTGCCACCAGTGATCGCTGGACATATTACAATGAGCAGTTCTTC. It is translated as CATSDRWTYYNEQFF.

The chain combines TRBV12-1 with TRBJ2-2; TRBD2, as called in the table, went unchecked against the DNA. TRBV12-1 is deemed a pseudogene. The CDR3 runs 17 residues. This CDR3 reads CASSYRTSGKNTGELFF. CDR3 bases: TGTGCCAGCAGCTACCGGACTAGCGGGAAGAACACCGGGGAGCTGTTTTTT.

This rearrangement joins TRBV2 to TRBJ1-6, with a possible D match to TRBD1 (5 bases). V dropped 6 bases and J dropped 6 bases, with 18 bases sitting between them. Germline V gene data show CDR1 as SNHLY and CDR2 as FYNNEI. This CDR3 spans 16 amino acids. The CDR3: CASSPDSAASNSPLHF. For the CDR3, the DNA is TGTGCCAGCAGCCCCGACAGCGCCGCATCTAATTCACCCCTCCACTTT.

The chain employs TRBV19 and TRBJ2-7; 8 nucleotides agree with TRBD2. The length of the CDR3 is 15 residues. Germline CDR1 reads LNHDA; CDR2 reads SQIVND (reference sequence). The V gene end was trimmed by 0 bases and the J gene end by 9 bases; junction bases not matched to a gene: 10. CDR3 DNA sequence: TGTGCCAGTAGTATAGAGATTAGCGGGATTTCTGTGCAGTACTTC. Translating it yields CASSIEISGISVQYF.

The chain combines TRBV7-6 with TRBJ2-1; 7 bases map to TRBD1. Germline V CDR1 and CDR2: SGHVS, FNYEAQ. J lost 4 bases, V lost 5 bases, and 8 bases had no gene match. This CDR3 contains 15 residues. The CDR3 DNA sequence: TGTGCCAGCAGCGTTGGGACAGAGAGTTACAATGAGCAGTTCTTC. Its protein product is CASSVGTESYNEQFF. Based on the CDR3 plus reference TRBV7-6 and TRBJ2-1, the full variable domain is GAGVSQSPRYKVTKRGQDVALRCDPISGHVSLYWYRQALGQGPEFLTYFNYEAQQDKSGLPNDRFSAERPEGSISTLTIQRTEQRDSAMYRCASSVGTESYNEQFFGPGTRLTVL.

The J gene is TRBJ2-3, the V gene TRBV6-5, with D perhaps matching TRBD1 (5 bases). The V end was cut by 0 bases, the J end by 4 bases, with 11 bases between. Per germline, CDR1 MNHEY and CDR2 SVGAGI. The CDR3 spans 15 residues. The CDR3 sequence: CASSYSRAVADTQYF. Written as DNA, the CDR3 is TGTGCCAGCAGTTACTCCAGGGCAGTGGCAGATACGCAGTATTTT.

V is TRBV7-2 and J is TRBJ2-1, with TRBD2 identical over 7 bases. Trimming removed 2 bases from V and 9 bases from J; junction bases left unmatched: 7. This CDR3 is built from 14 residues. Germline V gene sequence: CDR1 SGHTA, CDR2 FQGNSA. The DNA for the CDR3 is TGTGCCAGCAGCTTAAGGGACTATGGAGGTGAGCAGTTCTTC. This codes for CASSLRDYGGEQFF.

The rearrangement links TRBV7-2 to TRBJ2-3; tentatively, D is TRBD1 (6 bases). Trimming removed 5 bases at V and 4 bases at J, with 16 bases between. Per germline, CDR1 SGHTA and CDR2 FQGNSA. CDR3 length equals 15 residues. The CDR3 loop reads CASSPLGGVSDTQYF. The DNA of the CDR3 is TGTGCCAGCAGCCCCCTTGGGGGCGTGTCAGATACGCAGTATTTT.

This clone is a singleton in its sample. The chain uses TRBV18 and TRBJ1-1; 9 bases are a match to TRBD1. V was pared by 2 bases and J by 4 bases, with 5 bases of the junction left unmatched. Germline CDR1 and CDR2: KGHSH and LQKENI. The CDR3 sequence is 15 residues long. The CDR3 loop is CASSPYLTGGTEAFF. The CDR3 DNA sequence: TGTGCCAGCTCACCATACCTGACAGGGGGCACTGAAGCTTTCTTT.

V is TRBV6-5 and J is TRBJ2-5; no clear D gene. Germline V gene sequence: CDR1 MNHEY, CDR2 SVGAGI. V dropped 4 bases and J dropped 2 bases, with 8 bases sitting between them. The CDR3 is 13 amino acids. The CDR3 DNA sequence: TGTGCCAGCAGTTCAAACTATCAAGAGACCCAGTACTTC. Its protein is CASSSNYQETQYF.

The chain employs TRBV5-1 and TRBJ2-5, with D tentatively TRBD2 (6 bases). CDR1 and CDR2 (germline): SGHRS, YFSETQ. V lost 0 bases and J lost 6, with 15 bases in between. CDR3 length: 15 amino acids. The CDR3 DNA sequence: TGCGCCAGCAGCTTGGATGCGGGGAGGACTCAGACCCAGTACTTC. It codes for CASSLDAGRTQTQYF.

The chain joins TRBV24-1 to TRBJ2-1; TRBD1 matches at 12 bases. V dropped 2 bases and J dropped 6; count of bases not matched to a gene: 10. The CDR3 is 18 amino acids. Germline CDR1 is KGHDR and CDR2 is SFDVKD. The CDR3 protein is CATSDSKPGQGAFNEQFF. The CDR3 nucleotides are TGTGCCACCAGTGATTCCAAACCGGGACAGGGGGCGTTCAATGAGCAGTTCTTC.

With regard to this clone: Other DNA sequences in this sample translate to the same CDR3. The chain employs TRBV15 and TRBJ1-5, with 9 bases aligning to TRBD1. The CDR3 is 15 amino acids. The germline V gene encodes CDR1 LNHNV and CDR2 YYDKDF (reference sequence). V trimming: 3 bases; J trimming: 1 base; junction bases outside the gene matches: 1. The CDR3 here is CATSRGQGSNQPQHF. The CDR3 DNA reads as TGTGCCACCAGCAGGGGACAGGGAAGCAATCAGCCCCAGCATTTT. The full variable domain, completed using reference TRBV15 and TRBJ1-5, is DAMVIQNPRYQVTQFGKPVTLSCSQTLNHNVMYWYQQKSSQAPKLLFHYYDKDFNNEADTPDNFQSRRPNTSFCFLDIRSPGLGDTAMYLCATSRGQGSNQPQHFGDGTRLSIL.

V gene TRBV11-3 combines with J gene TRBJ2-1; 7 bases map to TRBD2. J lost 6 bases, V lost 3 bases, and 5 bases had no gene match. The CDR3 sequence is 14 residues long. Germline assignment: CDR1 SGHNT and CDR2 YENEEA. CDR3: CASSFLGLRNEQFF. The CDR3 DNA sequence: TGTGCCAGCAGCTTTCTGGGACTACGCAATGAGCAGTTCTTC.

The gene calls are TRBV6-2 or TRBV6-3 and TRBJ1-3, with D possibly being TRBD1 (5 bases). The germline V gene has CDR1 MNHEY and CDR2 SVGEGT. V lost 2 bases to trimming and J lost 4 bases, with 9 bases between them. This CDR3 has 14 residues. The chain's CDR3 is CASSYTGLGNTIYF. The CDR3 DNA is TGTGCCAGCAGTTACACGGGACTGGGAAACACCATATATTTT.

The chain joins TRBV7-6 to TRBJ2-3; D is unresolved. V lost 1 base to trimming and J lost 1 base, with 9 bases between them. Germline V gene data show CDR1 as SGHVS and CDR2 as FNYEAQ. The CDR3 has 15 residues. CDR3 sequence reads: CASSLGDTRTDTQYF. DNA for the CDR3: TGTGCCAGCAGCTTAGGCGACACACGCACAGATACGCAGTATTTT.

This chain joins TRBV11-2 and TRBJ2-1; D might be TRBD2 (7 bases). CDR1 SGHAT and CDR2 FQNNGV come from the germline V gene. The CDR3 sequence is 15 residues long. V was shortened by 5 bases and J by 6 bases, with 17 bases between the two germline ends. The DNA of the CDR3 is TGTGCCAGCAGCCCCCCGGGGGGCCTGGGCAATGAGCAGTTCTTC. Protein sequence: CASSPPGGLGNEQFF.

The rearrangement links TRBV14 to TRBJ2-7, with D perhaps matching TRBD1 (6 bases). There are 13 residues in the CDR3. The V end lost 3 bases, the J end lost 10 bases, and 16 bases lay between the germline ends. The V gene's germline CDR1 is SGHDN and CDR2 FVKESK. The CDR3 DNA reads TGTGCCAGCAGCCAGGGGGCGCAGGGGCTTCAGTACTTC. Residues: CASSQGAQGLQYF.

J is TRBJ2-7 and V is TRBV30; a possible D gene is TRBD2 (7 bases). Germline V gene data show CDR1 as GTSNPN and CDR2 as SVGIG (reference sequence). V was pared by 4 bases and J by 4 bases, with 14 bases between. This CDR3 region has 13 residues. CDR3 in amino acids: CAWTGASGYEQYF. The CDR3 nucleotides are TGTGCCTGGACAGGGGCTAGCGGATACGAGCAGTACTTC.

The chain carries TRBV7-2 and TRBJ1-1, with D perhaps matching TRBD1 (6 bases). The CDR3 length is 12 residues. The germline CDR1 and CDR2 sequences are SGHTA and FQGNSA. Deletions cut 6 bases from V and 5 bases from J, with 10 bases between. The CDR3 DNA reads as TGTGCCAGCAGGAAGGGGGGGACTGAAGCTTTCTTT. Translating gives CASRKGGTEAFF.

This sequence joins TRBV7-3 and TRBJ2-2, with 9 positions matching TRBD2. Germline V gives CDR1 SGHTA, CDR2 FQGTGA. The CDR3 contains 19 residues. V was clipped by 5 bases and J by 0 bases; unmatched bases: 13. The CDR3, as DNA: TGTGCCAGCAGCGCTTCGTCACTAGCGGGTCGTTCGAACACCGGGGAGCTGTTTTTT. Translated: CASSASSLAGRSNTGELFF. Drawing the rest from reference TRBV7-3 and TRBJ2-2, the complete variable domain is GAGVSQTPSNKVTEKGKYVELRCDPISGHTALYWYRQSLGQGPEFLIYFQGTGAADDSGLPNDRFFAVRPEGSVSTLKIQRTERGDSAVYLCASSASSLAGRSNTGELFFGEGSRLTVL.

V usage is TRBV4-2 and J usage is TRBJ1-4; possible D gene TRBD1, 6 bases. V shed 2 bases and J shed 6 bases, with 25 bases lying between them. The CDR3 is 19 amino acids. The V gene's germline CDR1 is LGHNA and CDR2 YNFKEQ. The CDR3 sequence is CASSQSLQDRGAVDEKLFF. CDR3 sequence (DNA): TGTGCCAGCAGCCAATCACTCCAGGACAGAGGAGCGGTGGATGAAAAACTGTTTTTT.

The chain's CDR3 is CASTPLGLGGTDTQYF. The CDR3, as DNA: TGTGCCAGCACTCCTCTTGGACTAGGCGGCACAGATACGCAGTATTTT. The chain combines TRBV2 with TRBJ2-3; 7 bases align to TRBD2. In germline, CDR1 is SNHLY, CDR2 FYNNEI. The CDR3 runs to 16 residues. With V trimmed by 7 bases and J by 1 base, 11 bases remained unmatched.

The chain has TRBV11-2 and TRBJ2-3, with D maybe TRBD2 (5 bases). The V and J ends lost 5 bases and 0 bases respectively, with 12 bases between them. Germline V gene lookup returns CDR1 SGHAT and CDR2 FQNNGV. The CDR3 totals 15 residues. The CDR3 spells CASSQDWLSTDTQYF. DNA for the CDR3: TGTGCCAGCAGCCAGGACTGGCTTAGCACAGATACGCAGTATTTT.

This rearrangement joins TRBV23-1 to TRBJ2-3; possibly TRBD2 for D (6 bases). TRBV23-1 is an ORF, and what it does is uncertain. The V end was cut by 8 bases, the J end by 0 bases, with 9 bases between. This CDR3 region has 13 residues. The CDR3 reads CASGGISTDTQYF. The CDR3 DNA sequence: TGCGCCAGCGGAGGGATAAGCACAGATACGCAGTATTTT.

This chain joins TRBV29-1 and TRBJ2-3; 9 bases agree with TRBD1. The CDR3 totals 15 residues. V was clipped by 3 bases and J by 3 bases; unmatched bases: 7. Germline loops: CDR1 SQVTM, CDR2 ANQGSEA. CDR3 in amino acids: CSVEGQGTGTDTQYF. The CDR3 DNA follows: TGCAGCGTTGAGGGGCAGGGGACAGGGACAGATACGCAGTATTTT.